These 13 T cell receptor beta chains originate from one sample sequenced in a study of cytomegalovirus exposure and HLA in healthy donors. It was with 60 Vbeta and 13 Jbeta primers that the PCR ran. Clones were sequenced by immunoSEQ multiplex PCR, and TCRdb holds only the in-frame ones, with some missing. The data hold under 200,000 clones, with about 77% observed a single time. Specimen: PBMCs. These receptors were obtained from a male donor in good health and CMV-seropositive.

This CDR3 is CASSPGSYSNQPQHF. The CDR3 nucleotides are TGTGCCAGCAGCCCTGGGAGTTATAGCAATCAGCCCCAGCATTTT. The V call is TRBV6-5, the J call TRBJ1-5; no clear D. Germline V gene sequence: CDR1 MNHEY, CDR2 SVGAGI. CDR3 length equals 15 residues. Trimming left V 6 bases short and J 0 bases short, with 12 bases between.

J is TRBJ2-1 and V is TRBV5-1, with 8 bases that match TRBD1. Germline CDR1 and CDR2: SGHRS and YFSETQ. The CDR3 spans 14 residues. The J segment lost 5 bases and the V segment lost 1 base, leaving 2 bases of the junction unmatched. CDR3 sequence (DNA): TGCGCCAGCAGCTTGACAGGGGGAGACAATGAGCAGTTCTTC. This translates into CASSLTGGDNEQFF.

This sequence joins TRBV5-4 and TRBJ2-3, with TRBD2 as a possible D gene (5 bases). CDR3 length: 16 residues. Trimming shortened V by 4 bases and J by 2 bases, and 17 bases separated the two germline ends. Germline values: CDR1 SGHNT, CDR2 YYREEE (reference sequence). CDR3: CASSLTRGIATDTQYF. The CDR3 nucleotides are TGTGCCAGCAGCCTGACTCGGGGAATAGCCACAGATACGCAGTATTTT.

The chain carries TRBV5-4 and TRBJ2-3, with D tentatively TRBD2 (5 bases). CDR3 length equals 16 residues. Germline lookup yields CDR1 SGHNT and CDR2 YYREEE (reference sequence). V was trimmed by 6 bases and J by 6 bases, leaving 23 bases between them. CDR3 amino acids: CASTPARVARPDTQYF. The CDR3 bases are TGTGCCAGCACCCCTGCCCGGGTAGCGCGACCGGATACGCAGTATTTT. Supplemented by reference TRBV5-4 and TRBJ2-3, the full variable domain reads ETGVTQSPTHLIKTRGQQVTLRCSSQSGHNTVSWYQQALGQGPQFIFQYYREEENGRGNFPPRFSGLQFPNYSSELNVNALELDDSALYLCASTPARVARPDTQYFGPGTRLTVL.

This clone was picked up a small number of times. CDR3 sequence: CASSLVAGNTEAFF. CDR3 in DNA: TGCGCCAGCAGCTTGGTCGCGGGGAACACTGAAGCTTTCTTT. This sequence joins TRBV5-1 and TRBJ1-1; no reliable D call. CDR3 size: 14 residues. The V and J ends lost 0 bases and 1 base respectively, with 7 bases between them. Germline V gene lookup returns CDR1 SGHRS and CDR2 YFSETQ.

The chain has TRBV4-3 and TRBJ2-1, with 8 bases matching TRBD2. After removal of 1 base from V and 6 bases from J, the junction contained 11 bases not matched to a gene. The CDR3 is 17 residues long. The germline gives CDR1 LGHNA, CDR2 YSLEER. CDR3 nucleotides: TGCGCCAGCAGCCAAGCCCTCGGCGGGGGGCACTCCAATGAGCAGTTCTTC. Its translation: CASSQALGGGHSNEQFF.

This rearrangement joins TRBV9 to TRBJ2-1; TRBD2 matches 10 bases. Germline V gene sequence: CDR1 SGDLS, CDR2 YYNGEE. The CDR3 loop spans 12 amino acids. CDR3 in amino acids: CASGGAYNEQFF. The CDR3 DNA reads TGTGCAAGCGGGGGGGCTTACAATGAGCAGTTCTTC. The full variable domain, completed using reference TRBV9 and TRBJ2-1, is DSGVTQTPKHLITATGQRVTLRCSPRSGDLSVYWYQQSLDQGLQFLIQYYNGEERAKGNILERFSAQQFPDLHSELNLSSLELGDSALYFCASGGAYNEQFFGPGTRLTVL.

V and J are TRBV6-1 and TRBJ2-7; 9 nucleotides align to TRBD1. This CDR3 contains 15 residues. Germline trimming cut 5 bases from V and 2 bases from J; bases unmatched to any gene: 7. The V gene's germline CDR1 is MNHNS and CDR2 SASEGT. CDR3 coding DNA: TGTGCCAGCAGTACTCGACAGGGGGGGACCTACGAGCAGTACTTC. Protein sequence: CASSTRQGGTYEQYF.

CDR3 in DNA: TGTGCCAGCTCACCGACGACAGCGGGGGCGGAGACCCAGTACTTC. Its translation: CASSPTTAGAETQYF. The rearrangement joins TRBV18 to TRBJ2-5, with 8 bases identical to TRBD2. There are 15 residues in the CDR3. The J segment lost 5 bases and the V segment lost 3 bases, leaving 8 bases of the junction unmatched. Germline V gene data show CDR1 as KGHSH and CDR2 as LQKENI.

CDR3: CAWGGGGSEQYF. The CDR3 region has the DNA TGTGCCTGGGGCGGAGGGGGCAGCGAGCAGTACTTC. The V and J genes are TRBV30 and TRBJ2-7; perhaps TRBD1 as D (7 bases). V dropped 5 bases and J dropped 6 bases, with 14 bases sitting between them. This CDR3 is built from 12 residues. The V gene's germline CDR1 is GTSNPN and CDR2 SVGIG (reference sequence).

The chain carries TRBV19 and TRBJ1-2; D is unclear. V lost 0 bases and J lost 1, with 6 bases in between. Germline assignment: CDR1 LNHDA and CDR2 SQIVND (reference sequence). The CDR3 contains 14 residues. The DNA for the CDR3 is TGTGCCAGTAGTATAGAGGCGGATAACTATGGCTACACCTTC. Protein product: CASSIEADNYGYTF.

This sequence joins TRBV2 and TRBJ1-1; D is undetermined. Germline values: CDR1 SNHLY, CDR2 FYNNEI. Trimming stripped 3 bases from V and 7 bases from J, with 9 bases between. This CDR3 has 12 amino acids. The CDR3 coding sequence is TGTGCCAGCAGTGATGGGCGGGTTGAAGCTTTCTTT. This codes for CASSDGRVEAFF. Full variable domain (outside the CDR3, taken from reference TRBV2 and TRBJ1-1): EPEVTQTPSHQVTQMGQEVILRCVPISNHLYFYWYRQILGQKVEFLVSFYNNEISEKSEIFDDQFSVERPDGSNFTLKIRSTKLEDSAMYFCASSDGRVEAFFGQGTRLTVV.

The chain recombines TRBV4-3 with TRBJ2-5, with TRBD1 as a possible D gene (6 bases). The CDR3 covers 15 residues. Trimming shortened V by 0 bases and J by 2 bases, and 10 bases separated the two germline ends. Per germline, CDR1 LGHNA and CDR2 YSLEER. CDR3 coding DNA: TGCGCCAGCAGCCAAGATAGGACAGTGCAAGAGACCCAGTACTTC. Protein: CASSQDRTVQETQYF.